This entry describes one TCR beta chain. Its antigen has not been determined. Nothing much larger sits one base from this clone, and base qualities are not available. The sample is drawn from a study of blood T cell repertoires in COVID-19 (TCRdb year 2020). As for the study more broadly: Collaborator samples came from the United States, Italy and Spain and covered acute and convalescent phases of COVID-19. The samples were drawn from the first 160 participants of the ongoing ImmuneRACE study and from some 1,300 subjects provided by 6 global collaborators. The material from the prospective study consisted of cDNA or gDNA derived from T cells, B-cell-depleted T cells, or PBMCs. Where HLA class I and class II types were available, the types were taken from metadata supplied by the sample provider, not from assay-based typing. The repertoires were made available in a free public database intended to serve as a resource for research on the immune response to SARS-CoV-2. A de-identified subject ID, COVID-19 status, age in years and sex were almost always included in the sample metadata. Subjects who had been exposed to COVID-19, were actively infected with it, or had recovered from it provided the deeply sampled blood TCRbeta repertoires that made up the dataset.

Whole blood was collected in K2EDTA tubes by collaborating institutions according to the institutions' own protocols. For TCRbeta analysis, collaborators shipped samples as frozen whole blood, isolated PBMCs, or DNA extracted from either of those sample types. Points the paper makes about the study in general: The quantity of clinical and demographic metadata differed by source and by participant and was supplied without curation.

The immunoSEQ Assay, a bias-controlled multiplex PCR, was used to amplify TCRbeta CDR3 regions from genomic DNA. As for the authors' bioinformatics: Nucleated cell counts per sample were estimated from amplification of reference gene primers within the assay. Sequence reads were collapsed and filtered to measure the absolute abundance of every unique TCRbeta CDR3 rearrangement. Productive Simpson clonality was computed per sample as the square root of Simpson's diversity index over productive rearrangements. TCRdb provides this immuneACCESS table in a form limited to in-frame rearrangements. Some clones are lacking; in checked studies, under half of them reflect an unresolved V gene, and why the rest are absent is not known. The V and J calls and clone size come from that table; D and trimming were worked out from the DNA. The sample profile shows 150,000 to 200,000 clones; about 93% of them were found once. The ten biggest clones cover roughly 5% of the sample.

The junction shows trimming of 6 bases on V and 8 bases on J, plus 19 bases between the germline ends. The germline V gene (reference sequence) sets CDR1 to MNHEY and CDR2 to SMNVEV. The CDR3 covers 15 residues, taking in both the cysteine and the phenylalanine. Only the CDR3 region is kept as DNA, spanning 45 bases read in frame from base 1. The chain employs TRBV27 and TRBJ1-4; a tentative D call is TRBD1 (5 bases match). Sequencing was carried out using peripheral blood. The sequence derives from a woman aged 45-60 years with acute or convalescent COVID-19. This receptor has the CDR3 CASSLSGGLGEKLFF. The sequenced DNA: TGTGCCAGCAGCCTCTCCGGGGGGTTAGGGGAAAAACTGTTTTTT. With all but the CDR3 taken from the reference TRBV27 and TRBJ1-4 genes, the full variable domain is: EAQVTQNPRYLITVTGKKLTVTCSQNMNHEYMSWYRQDPGLGLRQIYYSMNVEVTDKGDVPEGYKVSRKEKRNFPLILESPSPNQTSLYFCASSLSGGLGEKLFFGSGTQLSVL.